The rows below give T cell receptor beta chains drawn from one sample of a study of CXCR3-negative and CXCR3-positive naive CD8 T cells. TCRdb re-called the 5' RACE reads and shows each CDR3 protein once, DNA omitted. This listing includes about 81,000 distinct CDR3 sequences. Sequencing was done on a sample of naive CXCR3- CD8+ T cells from blood. The source is a human donor in good health. Some clones in this sample may be carry-over from other donors' samples. Each CDR3 is given with its conserved first and last residue. The order of the fields is V gene, J gene, CDR3 protein.

v_gene: TRBV7-2; j_gene: TRBJ2-5; CDR3aa: CASSGPGQGAGETQYF
v_gene: TRBV28; j_gene: TRBJ2-3; CDR3aa: CASKPERGVGTDTQYF
v_gene: TRBV29-1; j_gene: TRBJ2-3; CDR3aa: CSVEDPSTDTQYF
v_gene: TRBV4-3; j_gene: TRBJ2-1; CDR3aa: CASSQEHSPTQETQFF
v_gene: TRBV7-6; j_gene: TRBJ2-1; CDR3aa: CASSLETAGGLDNEQFF
v_gene: TRBV7-9; j_gene: TRBJ2-7; CDR3aa: CASSPPGSGSYEQYF
v_gene: TRBV12-3/TRBV12-4; j_gene: TRBJ2-3; CDR3aa: CASSLSAKRTDTQYF
v_gene: TRBV5-1; j_gene: TRBJ2-5; CDR3aa: CARTEEAEETQYF
v_gene: TRBV25-1; j_gene: TRBJ1-6; CDR3aa: CASSEVGPASSPLHF
v_gene: TRBV28; j_gene: TRBJ1-1; CDR3aa: CASSFMGVGNTEAFF
v_gene: TRBV5-6; j_gene: TRBJ1-5; CDR3aa: CASSLGSGNDQPQHF
v_gene: TRBV20-1; j_gene: TRBJ2-1; CDR3aa: CSATASGSNEQFF
v_gene: TRBV25-1; j_gene: TRBJ2-2; CDR3aa: CASSEVEESGELFF
v_gene: TRBV27; j_gene: TRBJ2-2; CDR3aa: CASSPGQGAAGELFF
v_gene: TRBV28; j_gene: TRBJ2-7; CDR3aa: CASSLLSRGLGSYEQYF
v_gene: TRBV20-1; j_gene: TRBJ1-3; CDR3aa: CSARDGGNNGNTIYF
v_gene: TRBV6-1; j_gene: TRBJ2-2; CDR3aa: CASSERTGDTGELFF
v_gene: TRBV7-9; j_gene: TRBJ2-5; CDR3aa: CASSLGLAGANQETQYF
v_gene: TRBV7-9; j_gene: TRBJ1-2; CDR3aa: CASSSGTGDRGYTF
v_gene: TRBV13; j_gene: TRBJ2-5; CDR3aa: CAISHRGLGETQYF
v_gene: TRBV7-9; j_gene: TRBJ1-2; CDR3aa: CASSLGARGPNYGYTF
v_gene: TRBV29-1; j_gene: TRBJ2-5; CDR3aa: CSALGTGEETQYF
v_gene: TRBV7-9; j_gene: TRBJ2-5; CDR3aa: CASSLARTSLETQYF
v_gene: TRBV20-1; j_gene: TRBJ1-1; CDR3aa: CSARDLFEPNTEAFF
v_gene: TRBV7-6; j_gene: TRBJ1-1; CDR3aa: CASSHREGQEMNTEAFF
v_gene: TRBV21-1; j_gene: TRBJ2-3; CDR3aa: CASSKAIAGGDCTDTQYF
v_gene: TRBV28; j_gene: TRBJ1-1; CDR3aa: CASSSDDRGVEAFF
v_gene: TRBV30; j_gene: TRBJ2-7; CDR3aa: CAWSPQGYEQYF
v_gene: TRBV28; j_gene: TRBJ1-3; CDR3aa: CASSFRGVGNTIYF
v_gene: TRBV5-1; j_gene: TRBJ2-7; CDR3aa: CASSLAGDGYEQYF
v_gene: TRBV28; j_gene: TRBJ2-2; CDR3aa: CASSFRGAWGTGELFF
v_gene: TRBV6-5; j_gene: TRBJ1-6; CDR3aa: CASSYSTGGDNSPLHF
v_gene: TRBV23-1; j_gene: TRBJ2-7; CDR3aa: CASSQSSSGGSAYEQYF
v_gene: TRBV7-2; j_gene: TRBJ2-7; CDR3aa: CASSLARYYEQYF
v_gene: TRBV29-1; j_gene: TRBJ2-5; CDR3aa: CSVELAGVPETQYF
v_gene: TRBV11-2; j_gene: TRBJ2-5; CDR3aa: CASSATGGFLETQYF
v_gene: TRBV4-3; j_gene: TRBJ2-7; CDR3aa: CASSQGGTGSYEQYF
v_gene: TRBV12-3/TRBV12-4; j_gene: TRBJ2-3; CDR3aa: CASSSGGMEGQYF
v_gene: TRBV7-3; j_gene: TRBJ2-1; CDR3aa: CASSPGLAGLYNEQFF
v_gene: TRBV27; j_gene: TRBJ2-5; CDR3aa: CASSLNGLRLETQYF
v_gene: TRBV14; j_gene: TRBJ1-1; CDR3aa: CASSQDIESTAFF
v_gene: TRBV4-1; j_gene: TRBJ1-1; CDR3aa: CASSPAGGTEAFF
v_gene: TRBV20-1; j_gene: TRBJ1-5; CDR3aa: CSAPEGQNNQPQHF
v_gene: TRBV28; j_gene: TRBJ2-5; CDR3aa: CASSRLAGGQETQYF
v_gene: TRBV29-1; j_gene: TRBJ2-3; CDR3aa: CSVPVGVPDTQYF
v_gene: TRBV4-3; j_gene: TRBJ2-1; CDR3aa: CASSRGGHSYNEQFF
v_gene: TRBV28; j_gene: TRBJ2-7; CDR3aa: CASSFGLIDEQYF
v_gene: TRBV7-9; j_gene: TRBJ2-7; CDR3aa: CASSLRTSGSYDEQYF
v_gene: TRBV5-1; j_gene: TRBJ2-3; CDR3aa: CASSRSGIPDTQYF
v_gene: TRBV29-1; j_gene: TRBJ1-2; CDR3aa: CSVPGGGADGYTF
v_gene: TRBV10-1; j_gene: TRBJ2-5; CDR3aa: CASSDRFGVMETQYF
v_gene: TRBV29-1; j_gene: TRBJ2-1; CDR3aa: CSVRTGRADPYEQFF
v_gene: TRBV2; j_gene: TRBJ1-6; CDR3aa: CASSAATGSYNSPLHF
v_gene: TRBV10-3; j_gene: TRBJ2-2; CDR3aa: CAIGLTPDRPNTGELFF
v_gene: TRBV29-1; j_gene: TRBJ2-7; CDR3aa: CSVDLAGGYEQYF
v_gene: TRBV29-1; j_gene: TRBJ2-1; CDR3aa: CSVVGEGQLSYNEQFF
v_gene: TRBV4-1; j_gene: TRBJ2-7; CDR3aa: CASSQDSGLFYEQYF
v_gene: TRBV25-1; j_gene: TRBJ2-3; CDR3aa: CASSDLGVDTQYF
v_gene: TRBV29-1; j_gene: TRBJ2-2; CDR3aa: CSVVRGAGELFF